The subject of this entry is one T cell receptor (beta chain). The antigen this receptor binds is unknown. No base quality values were provided; no much bigger clone lies one nucleotide off. The donors were 40 or so Caucasian individuals from Russia, aged roughly 6 to 100 years, who were systemically healthy. Each donor gave ten milliliters of peripheral blood, collected into EDTA-treated Vacutainer tubes. Ficoll-Paque density-gradient centrifugation was used to isolate PBMCs, with at least 6.5 million per sample. Trizol reagent was used to extract total RNA from PBMCs, with at least 5 micrograms per sample. For every donor, an aliquot of PBMCs went through flow cytometry to measure the percentages of naive CD45RAhigh/CD27high T cells. This specimen comes from a study of blood T cells in healthy people across ages (dated by TCRdb to between 2015 and 2017). With regard to the full study: Template switching captured roughly one uniquely barcoded TCR beta cDNA molecule per two T cells in model experiments. To track age-related changes in TCR beta repertoire diversity, the study relied on deep sequencing normalized with unique cDNA molecular identifiers. The donors were split into four age groups: young (average about 16 years), middle-aged (around 37), aged (approximately 60) and long-lived (roughly 80). For two donors (one aged 18 to 30 and one aged 80 or older), the study analyzed two additional independent replicas of 1 million unique cDNA reads from the same blood draw. Study-wide conclusions, independent of this receptor: Conclusive comparison of naive and antigen-experienced compartments was prevented by the profiling of bulk unsorted PBMCs. A strong correlation was found between observed TCR beta diversity and the percentage of naive T cells measured by flow cytometry. Because the CMV infection status of the donors was unknown, age-related changes in expanded clonotypes may potentially have been confounded. The long-lived group showed more naive CD4+ T cells, fewer expanded clones and increased TCR diversity than the aged group, suggesting age selection. Estimates of total diversity based on one million sequenced T cells were considered lower bounds and underestimates. Observed TCR beta diversity per million T cells fell roughly linearly with age, and a significant reduction was already apparent by age approximately 40.

The trim is 6 bases for V and 4 bases for J, with a gap of 12 bases between the germline ends. CDR1 and CDR2 are read off the germline V gene as MNHEY and SVGAGI. The cysteine opens and the phenylalanine closes a CDR3 of 13 amino acids. Only the CDR3 part of the read is kept: 39 bases, read in frame from the first base. Library method: 5' RACE. These reads were obtained on an Illumina HiSeq 2500. The second PCR ran for about 6 to 11 cycles and used a J-beta primer mix along with a sample-barcoded 5' primer. A unique molecular identifier was introduced onto each TCR beta cDNA molecule by a template-switch 5' adaptor carrying 12 random nucleotides. Each sample yielded at least 2.5 million CDR3-containing paired-end reads. The Mint cDNA synthesis kit, primed by a TRBC-specific oligonucleotide, was used to synthesize first-strand cDNA from all RNA. After uracil-DNA glycosylase treatment, a first 18-cycle PCR used universal primers M1SS and BC2_uni_R on all cDNA. Per the original workflow: For normalization, 1 million high-quality reads were randomly selected from each sample, with every read carrying a distinct molecular identifier. Instead of being binned into consensus sequences, reads with shared molecular identifiers were discarded. MiTCR, with a Q25 quality threshold and the strictest error-elimination algorithm, was used for CDR3 identification, clonotype clustering and error correction. A nonparametric unseen species model with Euler transformation was used to estimate lower-bound total TCR beta diversity. Starting from the raw public reads, TCRdb applied fastp trimming at Q25, assembled clones with MiXCR and retained in-frame beta chains. Rows with a matching CDR3 protein are joined into one entry that keeps the most common DNA and genes. These V and J calls originate from TCRdb's pipeline instead of the authors' own analysis. Across this sample there are more than 750,000 distinct CDR3 sequences, with 25% to 30% seen only once. Clones ranked in the top ten supply roughly a tenth of the sample.

These data also featured in a second study, about T cells of mothers and their children. Per the second study: Nine systemically healthy Caucasian individuals served as donors, namely three mothers together with their six children. cDNA synthesis used all of the extracted RNA, with approximately 1.4 ug of RNA in each 15 ul reaction. Sample barcodes and 2-4 random nucleotides were added via the M1S primer in the second PCR. Over 8 million TCR beta CDR3 reads were obtained for each mother, and approximately 3.2 million reads were obtained for each child. TCR recombination output is similarly shaped by thymic selection in related and unrelated pairs, with a minor effect exerted by inherited differences. Normalized repertoire overlap was always slightly but never significantly higher in related than unrelated mother-child pairs. Persistent microchimeric T cell clones were not detected, at a sensitivity of around 99 clones per million clonotypes. The study used deep NGS to compare TCR beta repertoires of mothers and children, seeking features distinguishing related mother-child pairs from unrelated individuals. Mothers averaged roughly 40 +/- 4 years of age and children averaged around 11 +/- 4 years. After adapter ligation was performed with NEBNext reagents, the libraries were sequenced on an Illumina HiSeq 2000 with 100+100 nt paired-end reads. Mother and child libraries were prepared a month apart and sequenced in separate runs to prevent cross-contamination. Each donor had between about 500,000 and 2,100,000 distinct TCR beta clonotypes identified. Naive TCR beta clonotypes were estimated from low-frequency clonotypes matched to each donor's FACS-determined naive share, without sorting.

The chain links TRBV6-5 with TRBJ1-2, with the D gene too uncertain to name. Sequences were obtained from blood. This receptor was taken from a woman aged 40 to 50 in good health. The nucleotide sequence is given as TGTGCCAGCAGACTATCGAGTCCCTATGGCTACACCTTC. It codes for CASRLSSPYGYTF.